The next 30 T cell receptor beta chains were all read from a single sample in a study of blood T cells in healthy people across ages. It was with a sample-barcoded 5' primer and a J-beta primer mix that a second PCR of roughly 7 to 11 cycles was run. TCRdb reanalysed the 5' RACE reads using MiXCR and keeps one entry per CDR3 protein. The sample consists of fewer than 2,000,000 distinct CDR3 sequences, 35% to 50% of them appearing once. Sequencing was performed on blood. These receptors were collected from a human donor in good health.

This clonotype was seen more than once but under ten times. The rearrangement uses TRBV6-1 and TRBJ2-7; 7 nucleotides line up with TRBD2. Germline V gives CDR1 MNHNS, CDR2 SASEGT. The trim removed 7 bases at V and 3 bases at J, leaving 9 bases unmatched. This CDR3 has 14 amino acids. The CDR3 loop reads CASISGEGSYEQYF. The CDR3 DNA follows: TGTGCCAGCATTTCTGGGGAGGGTAGCTACGAGCAGTACTTC.

There are many counts of this clonotype. This chain joins TRBV20-1 and TRBJ2-5; a weak D match, TRBD2 (6 bases). The CDR3 is 13 amino acids. V lost 5 bases and J lost 2, with 12 bases in between. Germline V lookup: CDR1 DFQATT, CDR2 SNEGSKA (reference sequence). The CDR3 DNA sequence: TGCAGTGCTCCTAGCGTACCTCAAGAGACCCAGTACTTC. This sequence encodes CSAPSVPQETQYF.

The chain employs TRBV7-9 and TRBJ2-3; no clear D gene. CDR1 is SEHNR, CDR2 FQNEAQ, per germline (reference sequence). Trimming cost V 5 bases and J 2 bases, with 17 bases left between them. This CDR3 contains 16 residues. The CDR3: CASSTPQRTPTDTQYF. The DNA of the CDR3 is TGTGCCAGCAGCACACCACAGAGGACCCCCACAGATACGCAGTATTTT.

This clonotype has more than one count but fewer than ten. The chain couples TRBV7-2 to TRBJ1-1; possibly TRBD1 for D (5 bases). The ends were cut back, 1 base at V and 11 bases at J, with 8 bases in the middle. The germline V gene has CDR1 SGHTA and CDR2 FQGNSA. The CDR3 sequence is 11 residues long. The CDR3 spells CASSLEGTAFF. Here the CDR3 DNA reads TGTGCCAGCAGCTTAGAAGGGACGGCTTTCTTT.

The chain uses TRBV20-1 and TRBJ1-1; TRBD1 agrees at 7 bases. The germline gives CDR1 DFQATT, CDR2 SNEGSKA (reference sequence). The V and J ends lost 6 bases and 2 bases, in that order; junction bases with no gene match: 6. The length of the CDR3 is 13 residues. CDR3 sequence reads: CSARTGVNTEAFF. The DNA of the CDR3 is TGCAGTGCGCGGACAGGCGTAAACACTGAAGCTTTCTTT.

The chain combines TRBV10-3 with TRBJ2-7, with D perhaps assigned TRBD1 or TRBD2 (5 bases each). Germline-derived CDR1 and CDR2 are ENHRY and SYGVKD. The length of the CDR3 is 15 residues. Trimming shortened V by 6 bases and J by 0 bases, and 15 bases separated the two germline ends. CDR3 DNA sequence: TGTGCCATCAGGGGGACCGTCCATAGCTCCTACGAGCAGTACTTC. Its protein product is CAIRGTVHSSYEQYF.

This clonotype was seen many times. This rearrangement joins TRBV4-1 to TRBJ2-7; D might be TRBD1 or TRBD2, each matching 5 bases. The CDR3 loop spans 13 amino acids. Trimming shortened V by 1 base and J by 6 bases, and 10 bases separated the two germline ends. Germline V gene lookup returns CDR1 MGHRA and CDR2 YSYEKL. As DNA, the CDR3 is TGCGCCAGCAGCCAAGGGGGGACGCGCGAGCAGTACTTC. This codes for CASSQGGTREQYF.

This chain connects TRBV20-1 to TRBJ1-1; perhaps TRBD1 as D (5 bases). The length of the CDR3 is 13 residues. Trimming removed 2 bases from V and 0 bases from J, with 7 bases in between. CDR1 and CDR2 from the germline V gene are DFQATT and SNEGSKA (reference sequence). The CDR3 region is CSARNRMNTEAFF. In nucleotides, the CDR3 is TGCAGTGCTAGAAACAGGATGAACACTGAAGCTTTCTTT.

The V gene is TRBV5-6, the J gene TRBJ2-5; D may be TRBD1 (5 bases). Between the trimmed V and J ends, which lost 1 base and 1 base, there was a span of 8 bases. The V gene's germline CDR1 is SGHDT and CDR2 YYEEEE. The CDR3 has 14 amino acids. The CDR3 loop reads CASSLFRAQETQYF. DNA of the CDR3: TGTGCCAGCAGCTTGTTCAGGGCCCAAGAGACCCAGTACTTC.

This clonotype was seen a handful of times. The CDR3 loop reads CAISESVMGTEQFF. CDR3 in DNA: TGTGCCATCAGTGAGTCGGTGATGGGGACTGAGCAGTTCTTC. The V gene is TRBV10-3, the J gene TRBJ2-1, with D perhaps given as TRBD1 or TRBD2 (5 bases each). Trimming cost V 0 bases and J 9 bases, with 12 bases left between them. This CDR3 is 14 amino acids long. In germline, CDR1 is ENHRY, CDR2 SYGVKD.

Remarks on this clonotype: One end of the junction does not line up with germline, which may come from a read error. This chain uses TRBV10-3 with TRBJ2-1; D is possibly TRBD1 or TRBD2 (6 bases each). The CDR3 spans 12 residues. CDR1 and CDR2 from the germline V gene are ENHRY and SYGVKD. The CDR3 DNA reads as TGTGCCATCAGGGGGGGCTACAATGAGCAGATCTTC. Its protein is CAIRGGYNEQIF.

This clonotype was seen more than once but under ten times. CDR3 nucleotide sequence: TGTGCCAGCAGTTCCTGGTCCGGCACACGAGAACCATCCTACGAGCAGTACTTC. This gives the protein CASSSWSGTREPSYEQYF. The chain has TRBV28 and TRBJ2-7, with no clear D. Germline V CDR1 and CDR2: MDHEN, SYDVKM. With 4 bases removed from V and 1 base from J, the gap between germline ends came to 23 bases. This CDR3 region has 18 residues.

This clonotype has a handful of counts. The chain joins TRBV5-1 to TRBJ2-3; D is possibly TRBD2 (6 bases). V dropped 4 bases and J dropped 6 bases, with 15 bases sitting between them. The germline V gene has CDR1 SGHRS and CDR2 YFSETQ. This CDR3 is built from 14 residues. The CDR3 protein is CASSPRIGGDTQYF. CDR3 nucleotides: TGCGCCAGCAGCCCGCGGATCGGAGGGGATACGCAGTATTTT.

This clonotype appeared a few times. This chain links TRBV2 with TRBJ2-1; D is perhaps TRBD1 or TRBD2 (5 bases each). The length of the CDR3 is 11 residues. Per germline, CDR1 SNHLY and CDR2 FYNNEI. Trimming took 10 bases from V and 8 from J, leaving 12 bases between them. The CDR3 reads CATRDLYEQFF. DNA of the CDR3: TGTGCCACCCGGGACCTGTATGAGCAGTTCTTC.

The chain couples TRBV7-3 to TRBJ1-2, with TRBD1 matching over 10 bases. Trimming at V came to 4 bases and at J to 8 bases, leaving 4 bases not matched to a gene. The CDR3 contains 13 residues. Per the germline V gene, CDR1 is SGHTA and CDR2 is FQGTGA. Written as DNA, the CDR3 is TGTGCCAGCAGCTATGGGACAGGGGAAGGCTACACCTTC. Translated: CASSYGTGEGYTF.

This chain links TRBV7-3 with TRBJ2-1; D not certain. V lost 5 bases and J 10 bases, leaving 15 bases between the germline ends. Germline V gene data show CDR1 as SGHTA and CDR2 as FQGTGA. This CDR3 spans 13 amino acids. The CDR3 DNA sequence: TGTGCCAGCAGCGGTGCAAGCGAGCTAGAGCAGTTCTTC. Its protein product is CASSGASELEQFF.

A single count supports this clonotype. The chain is built from TRBV20-1 and TRBJ1-3; D gene ambiguous. With 3 bases removed from V and 8 bases from J, the gap between germline ends came to 17 bases. The CDR3 length is 14 residues. Germline values: CDR1 DFQATT, CDR2 SNEGSKA (reference sequence). The CDR3 protein is CSASAGNEGDTIYF. DNA for the CDR3: TGCAGTGCTAGTGCGGGGAATGAGGGAGACACCATATATTTT.

The V and J genes are TRBV7-2 and TRBJ2-4; possible D gene TRBD1, 5 bases. The V and J ends lost 3 bases and 13 bases respectively, with 16 bases between them. This CDR3 has 13 amino acids. From germline, CDR1 is SGHTA and CDR2 FQGNSA. DNA of the CDR3: TGTGCCAGCAGCTTCGACAGCGAAGAGGCCCAGTACTTC. Its protein product is CASSFDSEEAQYF.

This clonotype was counted a few times. The chain couples TRBV4-2 to TRBJ2-1; TRBD2 might be the D (6 bases). The CDR3 length is 16 residues. The V end was cut by 0 bases, the J end by 0 bases, with 9 bases between. The germline V gene encodes CDR1 LGHNA and CDR2 YNFKEQ. In DNA form, the CDR3 reads TGTGCCAGCAGCCAAGAGTGGGGGGACTCCTACAATGAGCAGTTCTTC. Its protein product is CASSQEWGDSYNEQFF.

This chain links TRBV5-1 with TRBJ2-7; D gene unclear. V was pared by 4 bases and J by 2 bases, with 10 bases between. The CDR3 has 13 residues. From germline, CDR1 is SGHRS and CDR2 YFSETQ. CDR3 residues: CASSPLTTYEQYF. The CDR3 nucleotides are TGCGCCAGCAGCCCTCTGACAACCTACGAGCAGTACTTC.

The J gene is TRBJ1-1, the V gene TRBV28; D is perhaps TRBD1 (5 bases). CDR3 length: 13 residues. V was clipped by 11 bases and J by 8 bases, with 21 bases between them. In germline, CDR1 is MDHEN, CDR2 SYDVKM. The CDR3 protein is CAGADPSGREAFF. As DNA, the CDR3 is TGTGCCGGGGCGGACCCTTCGGGGAGGGAAGCTTTCTTT.

This clonotype was counted between two and nine times. The rearrangement links TRBV10-3 to TRBJ2-7; TRBD1 matches 9 bases. Unmatched junction bases numbered 4, after V lost 4 bases and J lost 0 bases. This CDR3 contains 15 residues. In germline, CDR1 is ENHRY, CDR2 SYGVKD. CDR3 nucleotides: TGTGCCATCAGTGGGCCACAGGGGGCCTCCTACGAGCAGTACTTC. It specifies CAISGPQGASYEQYF.

The table lists this clonotype with a few counts. The chain combines TRBV20-1 with TRBJ1-1; no clear D. CDR3 length equals 13 residues. Trimming pared 0 bases from V and 1 base from J, leaving 6 bases between. From germline, CDR1 is DFQATT and CDR2 SNEGSKA (reference sequence). The CDR3 here is CSARDQPNTEAFF. The CDR3 DNA reads as TGCAGTGCTAGAGATCAGCCGAACACTGAAGCTTTCTTT.

This clonotype has at least ten counts. The chain links TRBV29-1 to TRBJ1-2, with a possible D match to TRBD1 (6 bases). Germline loops: CDR1 SQVTM, CDR2 ANQGSEA. The CDR3 runs 11 residues. Trimming removed 4 bases from V and 4 bases from J, with 7 bases in between. In DNA form, the CDR3 reads TGCAGCGTTGTGACAGGCTATGGCTACACCTTC. This translates into CSVVTGYGYTF.

This clonotype was detected only a few times. This chain connects TRBV28 to TRBJ1-2, with D perhaps TRBD1 (6 bases). The CDR3 is made up of 13 amino acids. Germline assignment: CDR1 MDHEN and CDR2 SYDVKM. Trimming shortened V by 3 bases and J by 8 bases, and 13 bases separated the two germline ends. In DNA, the CDR3 is TGTGCCAGCAGTTTGATGGGGGCGCGGGGCTACACCTTC. Translating gives CASSLMGARGYTF.

The genes are TRBV6-2 or TRBV6-3 and TRBJ2-1; D is uncertain. Per germline, CDR1 MNHEY and CDR2 SVGEGT. The CDR3 runs to 17 residues. With 5 bases removed from V and 7 bases from J, the gap between germline ends came to 24 bases. The CDR3 bases are TGTGCCAGCAGTATCCATTTTGGGCAGCGCCCCTGGAATGAGCAGTTCTTC. This gives the protein CASSIHFGQRPWNEQFF.

Details on this clonotype: A junction boundary mismatches the germline segment, possibly from a read error. This chain connects TRBV29-1 to TRBJ1-2; D gene uncertain. The germline V gene has CDR1 SQVTM and CDR2 ANQGSEA. The CDR3 is 12 amino acids. This chain's CDR3 is CSVAHLYYGYTF. DNA for the CDR3: TGTAGCGTTGCCCACCTATACTATGGCTACACCTTC.

The V gene is TRBV5-1, the J gene TRBJ2-1; D assignment may be TRBD1 or TRBD2 (5 bases each). Germline V gives CDR1 SGHRS, CDR2 YFSETQ. The ends were cut back, 4 bases at V and 12 bases at J, with 23 bases in the middle. This CDR3 has 15 residues. CDR3 sequence (DNA): TGCGCCAGCAGCAGAGAACTAGTTGGGGCGGTAGGGCAGTTCTTC. Translated: CASSRELVGAVGQFF.

This clonotype was counted between two and nine times. This rearrangement joins TRBV6-1 to TRBJ2-7; the D call may be TRBD1 or TRBD2 (5 bases each). This CDR3 has 16 amino acids. Trimming took 4 bases from V and 0 from J, leaving 16 bases between them. The germline gives CDR1 MNHNS, CDR2 SASEGT. The CDR3 protein is CASSALGVVGSYEQYF. Written as DNA, the CDR3 is TGTGCCAGCAGTGCCCTGGGGGTTGTGGGCTCCTACGAGCAGTACTTC.

The chain couples TRBV28 to TRBJ2-4; possible D gene TRBD1, 5 bases. Judging by the DNA end, TRBJ2-7 fits better; the J call may be wrong. The CDR3 spans 13 residues. In germline, CDR1 is MDHEN, CDR2 SYDVKM. CDR3 DNA sequence: TGTGCCAGCAGCGACAGAAACTCCTACGAGCAGTACTTC. It yields the protein CASSDRNSYEQYF.